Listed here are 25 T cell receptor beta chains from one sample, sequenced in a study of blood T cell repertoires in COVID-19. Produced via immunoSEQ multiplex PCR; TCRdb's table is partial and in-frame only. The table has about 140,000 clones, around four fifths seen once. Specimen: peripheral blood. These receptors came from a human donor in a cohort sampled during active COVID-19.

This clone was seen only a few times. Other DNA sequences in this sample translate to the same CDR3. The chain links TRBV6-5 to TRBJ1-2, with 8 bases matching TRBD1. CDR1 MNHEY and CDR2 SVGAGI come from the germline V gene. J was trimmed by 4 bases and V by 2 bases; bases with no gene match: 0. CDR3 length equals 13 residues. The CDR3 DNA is TGTGCCAGCAGTTACGACAGGGGCTATGGCTACACCTTC. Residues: CASSYDRGYGYTF.

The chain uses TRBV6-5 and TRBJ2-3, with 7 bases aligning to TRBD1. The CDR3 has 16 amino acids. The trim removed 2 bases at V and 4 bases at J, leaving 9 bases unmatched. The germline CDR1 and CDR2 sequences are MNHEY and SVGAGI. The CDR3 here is CASSYGTAGYSDTQYF. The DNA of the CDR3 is TGTGCCAGCAGTTACGGGACAGCCGGTTACTCAGATACGCAGTATTTT.

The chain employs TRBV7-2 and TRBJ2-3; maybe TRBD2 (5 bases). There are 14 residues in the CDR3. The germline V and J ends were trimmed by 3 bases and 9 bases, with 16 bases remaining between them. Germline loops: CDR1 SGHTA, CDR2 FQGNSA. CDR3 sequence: CASSFARPGETQYF. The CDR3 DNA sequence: TGTGCCAGCAGCTTTGCCCGTCCTGGGGAGACGCAGTATTTT.

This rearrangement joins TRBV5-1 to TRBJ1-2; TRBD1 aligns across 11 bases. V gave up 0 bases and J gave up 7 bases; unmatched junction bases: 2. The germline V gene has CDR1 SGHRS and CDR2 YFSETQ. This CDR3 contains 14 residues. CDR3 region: CASSLEGQGGGYTF. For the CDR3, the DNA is TGCGCCAGCAGCTTGGAGGGACAGGGGGGTGGCTACACCTTC.

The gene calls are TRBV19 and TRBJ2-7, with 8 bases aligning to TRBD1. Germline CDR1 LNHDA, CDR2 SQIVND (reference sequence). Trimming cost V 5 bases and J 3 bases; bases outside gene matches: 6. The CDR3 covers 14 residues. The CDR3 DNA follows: TGTGCCAGTAGTGTCCAGGGGGCGGACTACGAGCAGTACTTC. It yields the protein CASSVQGADYEQYF.

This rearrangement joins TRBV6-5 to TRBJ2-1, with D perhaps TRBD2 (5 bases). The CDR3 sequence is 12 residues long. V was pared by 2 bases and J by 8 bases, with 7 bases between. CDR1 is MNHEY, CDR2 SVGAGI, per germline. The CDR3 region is CASSYGRYEQFF. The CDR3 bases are TGTGCCAGCAGTTACGGGAGATATGAGCAGTTCTTC.

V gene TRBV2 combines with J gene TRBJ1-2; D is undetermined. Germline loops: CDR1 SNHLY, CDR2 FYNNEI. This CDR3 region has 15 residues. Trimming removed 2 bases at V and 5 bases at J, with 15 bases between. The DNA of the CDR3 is TGTGCCAGCAGTGAATTAATAGAACCCGTTTATGGCTACACCTTC. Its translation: CASSELIEPVYGYTF.

CDR3: CASSPTGTVDEKLFF. The CDR3 DNA reads TGTGCCAGCAGCCCGACCGGGACTGTCGATGAAAAACTGTTTTTT. The V and J genes are TRBV4-2 and TRBJ1-4; D might be TRBD1 (5 bases). Trimming stripped 4 bases from V and 6 bases from J, with 15 bases between. Germline V lookup: CDR1 LGHNA, CDR2 YNFKEQ. The CDR3 contains 15 residues.

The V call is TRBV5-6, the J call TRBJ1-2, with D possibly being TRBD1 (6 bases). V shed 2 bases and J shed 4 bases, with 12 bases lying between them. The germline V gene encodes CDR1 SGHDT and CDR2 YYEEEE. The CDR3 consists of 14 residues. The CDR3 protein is CASSFGQTLYGYTF. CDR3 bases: TGTGCCAGCAGCTTTGGACAGACACTCTATGGCTACACCTTC. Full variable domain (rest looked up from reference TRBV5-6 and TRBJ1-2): DAGVTQSPTHLIKTRGQQVTLRCSPKSGHDTVSWYQQALGQGPQFIFQYYEEEERQRGNFPDRFSGHQFPNYSSELNVNALLLGDSALYLCASSFGQTLYGYTFGSGTRLTVV.

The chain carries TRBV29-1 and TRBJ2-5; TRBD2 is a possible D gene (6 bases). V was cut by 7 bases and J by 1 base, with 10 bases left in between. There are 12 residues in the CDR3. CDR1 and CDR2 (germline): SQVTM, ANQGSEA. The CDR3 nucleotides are TGCAGCGATATTAGCGGCCAAGAGACCCAGTACTTC. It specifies CSDISGQETQYF.

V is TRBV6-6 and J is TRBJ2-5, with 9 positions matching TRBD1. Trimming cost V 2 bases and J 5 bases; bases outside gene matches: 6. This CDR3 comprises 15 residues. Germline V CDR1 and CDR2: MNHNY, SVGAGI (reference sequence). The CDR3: CASSYTGQGKETQYF. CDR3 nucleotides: TGTGCCAGCAGTTACACGGGACAGGGAAAGGAGACCCAGTACTTC.

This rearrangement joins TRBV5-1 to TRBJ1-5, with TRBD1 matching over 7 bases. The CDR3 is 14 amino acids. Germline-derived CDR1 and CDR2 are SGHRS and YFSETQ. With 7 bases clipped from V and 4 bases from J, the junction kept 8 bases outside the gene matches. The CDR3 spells CASGQRQGNQPQHF. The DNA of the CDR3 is TGCGCCAGCGGCCAACGACAGGGAAATCAGCCCCAGCATTTT.

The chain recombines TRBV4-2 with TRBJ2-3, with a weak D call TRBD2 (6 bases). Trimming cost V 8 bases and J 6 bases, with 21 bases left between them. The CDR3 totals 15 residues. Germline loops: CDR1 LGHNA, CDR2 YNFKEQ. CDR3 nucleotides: TGTGCCAGCGGTAAAACTAGCCTAAAGGGGGATACGCAGTATTTT. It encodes CASGKTSLKGDTQYF.

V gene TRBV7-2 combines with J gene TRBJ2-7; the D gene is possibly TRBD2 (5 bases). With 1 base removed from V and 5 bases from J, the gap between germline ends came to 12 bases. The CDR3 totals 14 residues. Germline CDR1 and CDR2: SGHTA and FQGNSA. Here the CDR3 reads CASSLGGRADEQYF. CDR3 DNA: TGTGCCAGCAGCTTAGGTGGGAGAGCCGACGAGCAGTACTTC.

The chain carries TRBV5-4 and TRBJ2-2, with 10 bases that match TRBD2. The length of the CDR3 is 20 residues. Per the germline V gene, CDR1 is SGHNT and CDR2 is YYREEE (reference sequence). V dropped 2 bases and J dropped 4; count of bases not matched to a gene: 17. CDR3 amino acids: CASSFGRGASSGSVTGELFF. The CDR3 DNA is TGTGCCAGCAGCTTTGGGAGGGGTGCCTCTAGCGGGAGCGTCACCGGGGAGCTGTTTTTT.

The chain's CDR3 is CASSLTGTGINEQFF. The CDR3 DNA is TGTGCCAGCAGCCTCACCGGGACAGGGATCAATGAGCAGTTCTTC. The chain combines TRBV7-9 with TRBJ2-1; TRBD1 matches 9 bases. V was clipped by 5 bases and J by 6 bases; unmatched bases: 8. The CDR3 has 15 residues. Germline V gene lookup returns CDR1 SEHNR and CDR2 FQNEAQ (reference sequence).

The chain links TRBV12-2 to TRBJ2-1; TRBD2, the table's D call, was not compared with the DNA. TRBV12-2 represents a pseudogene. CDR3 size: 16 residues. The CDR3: CASRPSGTSSYNEQFF. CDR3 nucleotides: TGTGCAAGTCGCCCTAGCGGGACCTCATCCTACAATGAGCAGTTCTTC.

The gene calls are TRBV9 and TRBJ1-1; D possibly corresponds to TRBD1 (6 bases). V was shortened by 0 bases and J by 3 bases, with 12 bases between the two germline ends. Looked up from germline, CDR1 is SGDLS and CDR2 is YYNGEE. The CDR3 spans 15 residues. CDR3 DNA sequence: TGTGCCAGCAGCGTAGTCAGGGGATCGTACACTGAAGCTTTCTTT. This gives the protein CASSVVRGSYTEAFF.

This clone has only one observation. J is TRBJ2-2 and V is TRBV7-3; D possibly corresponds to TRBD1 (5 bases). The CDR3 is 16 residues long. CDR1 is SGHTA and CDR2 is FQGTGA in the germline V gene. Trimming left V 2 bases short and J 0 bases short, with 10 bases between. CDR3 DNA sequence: TGTGCCAGCAGCTTATCGACAGCCCCGAACACCGGGGAGCTGTTTTTT. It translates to CASSLSTAPNTGELFF.

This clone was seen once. In DNA form, the CDR3 reads TGTGCCAGCGGCCAACCCACAAAGAAGGGCTACACCTTC. This sequence encodes CASGQPTKKGYTF. The chain uses TRBV6-5 and TRBJ1-2; D is unresolved. From germline, CDR1 is MNHEY and CDR2 SVGAGI. CDR3 length equals 13 residues. Between the trimmed V and J ends, which lost 8 bases and 8 bases, there was a span of 18 bases.

The CDR3 loop is CATTRDTTPYIQYF. In DNA, the CDR3 is TGTGCCACCACCCGGGACACCACCCCATACATTCAGTACTTC. The gene calls are TRBV6-5 and TRBJ2-4, with TRBD1 as a possible D gene (6 bases). The CDR3 spans 14 residues. Germline V gives CDR1 MNHEY, CDR2 SVGAGI. Trimming pared 10 bases from V and 8 bases from J, leaving 21 bases between.

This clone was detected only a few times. The DNA for the CDR3 is TGTGCCAGTAGTCCCGTCGGGGGGCTGGGAAAACTGTTTTTT. Residues: CASSPVGGLGKLFF. The chain recombines TRBV19 with TRBJ1-4; possible D gene TRBD1, 6 bases. Trimming shortened V by 5 bases and J by 10 bases, and 17 bases separated the two germline ends. The CDR3 covers 14 residues. The germline V gene has CDR1 LNHDA and CDR2 SQIVND (reference sequence).

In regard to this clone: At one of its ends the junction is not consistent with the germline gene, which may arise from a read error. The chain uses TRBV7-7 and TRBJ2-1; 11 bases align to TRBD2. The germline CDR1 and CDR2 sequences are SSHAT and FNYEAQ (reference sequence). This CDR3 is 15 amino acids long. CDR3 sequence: CASTLGTSGHNEQFF. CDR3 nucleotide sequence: TGTGCTAGCACCCTGGGGACTAGCGGCCACAATGAGCAGTTCTTC.

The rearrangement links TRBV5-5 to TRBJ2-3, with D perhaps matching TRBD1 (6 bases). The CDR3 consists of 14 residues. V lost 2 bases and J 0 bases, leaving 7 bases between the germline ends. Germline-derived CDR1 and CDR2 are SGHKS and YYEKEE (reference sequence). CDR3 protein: CASSFRGSTDTQYF. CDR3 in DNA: TGTGCCAGCAGCTTCAGGGGTAGCACAGATACGCAGTATTTT.

The CDR3 loop reads CASKIRDGGGYTF. CDR3 DNA sequence: TGTGCCAGCAAGATCCGGGACGGAGGGGGCTACACCTTC. The rearrangement uses TRBV2 and TRBJ1-2, with a tentative D call TRBD1 (5 bases). The CDR3 totals 13 residues. Germline CDR1 SNHLY, CDR2 FYNNEI. Trimming took 7 bases from V and 8 from J, leaving 17 bases between them.